This T cell receptor (beta chain) was obtained from a study of OX40 agonist ivuxolimab in advanced cancers. Data came from immunoSEQ multiplex PCR; TCRdb stores just in-frame clones and leaves some out. The data hold over 95,000 clones, with 75% to 95% observed a single time. Study observations and caveats: Normalized T-cell clonal expansion was also low in a subset of nonresponders. At doses 0.1 to 3.0 mg/kg, CD4+ and CD8+ clones expanded.

This clone was counted a single time. Its target is not known. CDR1 and CDR2 from the germline V gene are SGHAT and FQNNGV. The CDR3 covers 16 residues. V trimming: 5 bases; J trimming: 5 bases; junction bases outside the gene matches: 9. The V gene is TRBV11-2, the J gene TRBJ2-5, with 12 bases identical to TRBD2. The sequence derives from an adult with an advanced solid tumor such as melanoma, head and neck, liver or kidney cancer. The sequences come from CD4+ or CD8+ T cells sorted from blood, collected in a trial of the OX40 agonist ivuxolimab. The CDR3 protein is CASSRLLAGGYETQYF. DNA of the CDR3: TGTGCCAGCAGCCGTTTACTAGCGGGAGGTTACGAGACCCAGTACTTC.